Shown below are 15 T cell receptor beta chains from a single sample sequenced in a study of T-cell reconstitution after alpha-beta-depleted transplantation in children. As it was prepared, the TCRbeta library received unique molecular identifiers. TCRdb recomputed calls from the PCR reads with MiXCR, one row per CDR3 protein. The sample lists hundreds of thousands of distinct CDR3 sequences, about 8.4% occurring once. Source: PBMCs, mostly from graft donor cells, taken 360 days after TCRalphabeta/CD19-depleted stem cell transplant. The receptors derive from a male patient aged 2-15 years who had a stem cell transplant for acute myeloid leukemia, so the T cells may come from the graft donor.

This clonotype showed up just a few times. V and J are TRBV7-2 and TRBJ2-3, with 16 bases fitting TRBD2. The germline V gene has CDR1 SGHTA and CDR2 FQGNSA. Unmatched junction bases numbered 5, after V lost 4 bases and J lost 4 bases. The CDR3 runs to 17 residues. The CDR3 DNA sequence: TGTGCCAGCAGCTCCGGGACTAGCGGGAGGGCCCCAGATACGCAGTATTTT. Translating gives CASSSGTSGRAPDTQYF.

This clonotype was counted only a few times. The chain employs TRBV20-1 and TRBJ2-3; weak D call: TRBD2 (7 bases). Looked up from germline, CDR1 is DFQATT and CDR2 is SNEGSKA (reference sequence). Trimming cost V 4 bases and J 6 bases, with 20 bases left between them. CDR3 length: 15 amino acids. In nucleotides, the CDR3 is TGCAGTGCTACCCACAGGGAAGGGGGGGCGGATACGCAGTATTTT. This encodes CSATHREGGADTQYF.

The table lists this clonotype with many counts. V gene TRBV4-1 combines with J gene TRBJ2-7; no firm D call. The CDR3 sequence is 15 residues long. The V gene lost 3 bases and the J gene lost 2 bases, with 14 bases spanning the gap. Germline assignment: CDR1 MGHRA and CDR2 YSYEKL. Written as DNA, the CDR3 is TGCGCCAGCAGCCACGATGGTTACAGTACCTACGAGCAGTACTTC. It codes for CASSHDGYSTYEQYF.

CDR3: CASSSIVNEQYF. The DNA for the CDR3 is TGTGCCAGCAGTTCGATTGTCAACGAGCAGTACTTC. The J gene is TRBJ2-7, the V gene TRBV12-3 or TRBV12-4; D is ambiguous. The CDR3 covers 12 residues. V lost 4 bases, J lost 5 bases, and 9 bases lay in between.

This clonotype was detected ten times or more. This sequence joins TRBV20-1 and TRBJ1-1, with D possibly matching TRBD1 (5 bases). The germline V gene encodes CDR1 DFQATT and CDR2 SNEGSKA (reference sequence). This CDR3 has 13 amino acids. V shed 5 bases and J shed 0 bases, with 10 bases lying between them. CDR3 protein: CSARGVVNTEAFF. The CDR3, as DNA: TGCAGTGCTCGGGGGGTAGTGAACACTGAAGCTTTCTTT.

With regard to this clonotype: A much larger clone differs by one base, so this may be a read error. The chain combines TRBV5-1 with TRBJ2-7; no definite D call. CDR3 size: 14 residues. Germline V lookup: CDR1 SGHRS, CDR2 YFSETQ. The CDR3 here is CACSPRTDSYEQYV. The CDR3 region has the DNA TGCGCCTGCAGCCCAAGGACGGACTCCTACGAGCAGTACGTC.

The table lists this clonotype with many counts. The chain has TRBV10-3 and TRBJ2-3, with TRBD2 matching over 7 bases. The CDR3 runs to 13 residues. CDR1 and CDR2 from the germline V gene are ENHRY and SYGVKD. The V and J ends lost 7 bases and 1 base, in that order; junction bases with no gene match: 2. The DNA of the CDR3 is TGTGCCATCACCCGGGAGGGCACAGATACGCAGTATTTT. Translating gives CAITREGTDTQYF.

This clonotype was seen at least ten times. The chain combines TRBV24-1 with TRBJ2-1; 10 bases are shared with TRBD2. V lost 9 bases to trimming and J lost 0 bases; unmatched junction nucleotides: 7. The CDR3 runs 16 residues. CDR1 KGHDR and CDR2 SFDVKD come from the germline V gene. As DNA, the CDR3 is TGTGCCACCGCGCCTAGCGGGGGCAGCTCCTACAATGAGCAGTTCTTC. Translation: CATAPSGGSSYNEQFF.

This clonotype showed up many times. The chain has TRBV6-5 and TRBJ1-4; tentatively, D is TRBD1 (5 bases). Germline V lookup: CDR1 MNHEY, CDR2 SVGAGI. The length of the CDR3 is 15 residues. Trimming removed 2 bases at V and 4 bases at J, with 11 bases between. The CDR3 spells CASSYRGGFNEKLFF. The CDR3 nucleotides read TGTGCCAGCAGTTACAGGGGAGGGTTTAATGAAAAACTGTTTTTT.

The chain carries TRBV7-9 and TRBJ2-5, with D perhaps assigned TRBD1 or TRBD2 (5 bases each). With 1 base removed from V and 3 bases from J, the gap between germline ends came to 12 bases. The CDR3 totals 15 residues. From germline, CDR1 is SEHNR and CDR2 FQNEAQ (reference sequence). CDR3 sequence: CASSLVGGRKETQYF. CDR3 DNA: TGTGCCAGCAGCTTAGTTGGGGGAAGAAAAGAGACCCAGTACTTC.

This clonotype has ten or more counts. This chain uses TRBV4-1 with TRBJ2-7; 10 bases agree with TRBD2. This CDR3 contains 18 residues. CDR1 and CDR2 from the germline V gene are MGHRA and YSYEKL. The J segment lost 2 bases and the V segment lost 0 bases, leaving 10 bases of the junction unmatched. Written as DNA, the CDR3 is TGCGCCAGCAGCCAAGATTGGATCAGGACTAGCGGAACCTACGAGCAGTACTTC. It codes for CASSQDWIRTSGTYEQYF.

This sequence joins TRBV11-1 and TRBJ2-3; TRBD2 matches at 7 bases. CDR3 length equals 17 residues. CDR1 and CDR2 (germline): SGHAT, FQDESV (reference sequence). J gave up 0 bases and V 1 base, and 7 bases lay outside the gene matches. DNA of the CDR3: TGTGCCAGCAGCTTAGAAAGCGGGGCCCCGAGCACAGATACGCAGTATTTT. This sequence encodes CASSLESGAPSTDTQYF.

This clonotype was seen repeatedly, ten times or more. This chain connects TRBV24-1 to TRBJ2-2; the match to TRBD1 covers 11 bases. CDR1 is KGHDR and CDR2 is SFDVKD in the germline V gene. CDR3 length: 16 residues. Losses at the gene ends were 4 bases for V and 7 bases for J; bases not matched to a gene: 7. CDR3 nucleotides: TGTGCCACCAGTGACCGTGGACAGGGGGCCGGCGGGGAGCTGTTTTTT. Amino acids: CATSDRGQGAGGELFF.

This clonotype was counted many times. The chain uses TRBV6-5 and TRBJ1-4; D ambiguous. The V gene's germline CDR1 is MNHEY and CDR2 SVGAGI. This CDR3 comprises 15 residues. V lost 0 bases to trimming and J lost 0 bases, with 5 bases between them. The CDR3 region has the DNA TGTGCCAGCAGTTACTCGCGGGCAACTAATGAAAAACTGTTTTTT. Encoded protein: CASSYSRATNEKLFF.

This clonotype was counted ten times or more. The chain links TRBV12-3 or TRBV12-4 to TRBJ2-3; TRBD2 matches at 7 bases. The CDR3 has 16 residues. J was trimmed by 3 bases and V by 3 bases; bases with no gene match: 9. CDR3 nucleotides: TGTGCCAGCAGTTTGGAGGGAGGGGCTGGGACAGATACGCAGTATTTT. Protein sequence: CASSLEGGAGTDTQYF.